Below, 2 T cell receptor beta chains from the same sample are listed, as sequenced in a study of cytomegalovirus exposure and HLA in healthy donors. This PCR relied on a set of 60 Vbeta primers and 13 Jbeta primers. TCRdb's table, derived via immunoSEQ multiplex PCR, lists solely in-frame clones and lacks some. This repertoire includes 140,000 or so clones. The sequencing input was PBMCs. Receptors originate from a male donor in good health and CMV-seronegative.

The gene calls are TRBV18 and TRBJ2-7; D may be TRBD1 (5 bases). Trimming took off 6 bases at V and 0 bases at J, with 9 bases between the two ends. Germline V gives CDR1 KGHSH, CDR2 LQKENI. This CDR3 is 13 amino acids long. The CDR3 bases are TGTGCCAGCTCCCCGCAGGGCTCCTACGAGCAGTACTTC. This gives the protein CASSPQGSYEQYF.

The genes are TRBV5-8 and TRBJ1-4; the D gene is possibly TRBD1 (6 bases). Deletions cut 4 bases from V and 5 bases from J, with 15 bases between. The CDR3 has 15 amino acids. Germline assignment: CDR1 SGHTS and CDR2 YDEGEE. The chain's CDR3 is CASSPPGHLNEKLFF. The DNA of the CDR3 is TGTGCCAGCAGCCCGCCGGGACACTTAAATGAAAAACTGTTTTTT.